One sample yielded the 20 T cell receptor beta chains listed below, sequenced in a study of identifying expanded T cells in peripheral blood. Clones were sequenced by immunoSEQ multiplex PCR, and TCRdb holds only the in-frame ones, with some missing. The sample yields some 96,000 clones, roughly 88% seen once. The sequenced material came from blood. Receptors were obtained from a person aged 18-69 years in good health.

The gene calls are TRBV5-4 and TRBJ2-4; D is ambiguous. The V gene's germline CDR1 is SGHNT and CDR2 YYREEE (reference sequence). V lost 4 bases and J lost 5, with 10 bases in between. This CDR3 has 13 amino acids. Here the CDR3 reads CASSRARENIQYF. The DNA for the CDR3 is TGTGCCAGCAGCAGGGCTAGGGAAAACATTCAGTACTTC.

This clone has only one observation. V gene TRBV29-1 combines with J gene TRBJ2-7; TRBD1 is a possible D gene (5 bases). The germline V gene has CDR1 SQVTM and CDR2 ANQGSEA. The CDR3 contains 12 residues. Trimming shortened V by 4 bases and J by 0 bases, and 7 bases separated the two germline ends. Here the CDR3 reads CSVADSSYEQYF. Written as DNA, the CDR3 is TGCAGCGTTGCCGACAGCTCCTACGAGCAGTACTTC.

This clone was observed once. The chain carries TRBV5-4 and TRBJ1-1; unclear D gene. This CDR3 has 12 amino acids. V lost 0 bases and J 4 bases, leaving 4 bases between the germline ends. CDR1 is SGHNT, CDR2 YYREEE, per germline (reference sequence). As DNA, the CDR3 is TGTGCCAGCAGCTTGGTGGGCACTGAAGCTTTCTTT. This translates into CASSLVGTEAFF.

This clone was observed a few times. The CDR3 sequence is CASSQILAGTKSYEQYF. In DNA, the CDR3 is TGCGCCAGCAGCCAGATACTAGCGGGAACTAAATCCTACGAGCAGTACTTC. The V gene is TRBV4-3, the J gene TRBJ2-7, with 10 bases fitting TRBD2. Germline trimming cut 3 bases from V and 1 base from J; bases unmatched to any gene: 9. The CDR3 is 17 residues long. Per the germline V gene, CDR1 is LGHNA and CDR2 is YSLEER.

V and J are TRBV19 and TRBJ1-3, with unresolved D. Germline V gene lookup returns CDR1 LNHDA and CDR2 SQIVND (reference sequence). The germline V and J ends were trimmed by 7 bases and 0 bases, with 10 bases remaining between them. CDR3 size: 14 residues. The CDR3 DNA sequence: TGTGCCAGTACACGAACACGCTCTGGAAACACCATATATTTT. Translated: CASTRTRSGNTIYF.

There are a few counts of this clone. This chain links TRBV4-1 with TRBJ1-2; D remains unclear. CDR1 MGHRA and CDR2 YSYEKL come from the germline V gene. This CDR3 is 15 amino acids long. Trimming stripped 2 bases from V and 5 bases from J, with 15 bases between. The CDR3 sequence is CASSQSETTLYGYTF. CDR3 coding DNA: TGCGCCAGCAGCCAAAGCGAAACGACGCTATATGGCTACACCTTC.

The chain has TRBV7-8 and TRBJ1-2, with TRBD1 as a possible D gene (5 bases). Germline assignment: CDR1 SGHVS and CDR2 FQNEAQ. The CDR3 is 14 residues long. Between the trimmed V and J ends, which lost 5 bases and 1 base, there was a span of 11 bases. CDR3 coding DNA: TGTGCCAGCAGCCCGAGACAGTATAACTATGGCTACACCTTC. Amino acids: CASSPRQYNYGYTF.

This sequence joins TRBV5-8 and TRBJ1-6; 7 nucleotides line up with TRBD1. Trimming took 1 base from V and 6 from J; bases not matched to a gene: 7. The CDR3 extends over 16 amino acids. Germline-derived CDR1 and CDR2 are SGHTS and YDEGEE. The CDR3: CASSLPNTGVNSPLHF. The CDR3 DNA is TGTGCCAGCAGCTTGCCGAATACAGGGGTTAATTCACCCCTCCACTTT.

V is TRBV5-1 and J is TRBJ2-7; TRBD1 agrees at 9 bases. The junction had 5 bases not matched to a gene; V was cut back by 2 bases and J by 5 bases. CDR1 is SGHRS, CDR2 YFSETQ, per germline. CDR3 size: 14 residues. This CDR3 reads CASSFGQGTHEQYF. The CDR3, as DNA: TGCGCCAGCAGCTTCGGACAGGGGACCCACGAGCAGTACTTC.

The chain joins TRBV7-2 to TRBJ2-5; D possibly uses TRBD1 or TRBD2 (6 bases each). V was pared by 1 base and J by 3 bases, with 9 bases between. The CDR3 has 14 amino acids. The V gene's germline CDR1 is SGHTA and CDR2 FQGNSA. This CDR3 is CASSLVGGKETQYF. The CDR3 nucleotides are TGTGCCAGCAGCTTAGTGGGGGGCAAAGAGACCCAGTACTTC.

This clone occurred once. The chain has TRBV19 and TRBJ1-1, with D unclear. In germline, CDR1 is LNHDA, CDR2 SQIVND (reference sequence). Trimming left V 5 bases short and J 1 base short, with 17 bases between. CDR3 length equals 16 residues. CDR3 sequence reads: CASSSTVLWQNTEAFF. The DNA for the CDR3 is TGTGCCAGTAGTTCCACAGTGCTTTGGCAGAACACTGAAGCTTTCTTT.

The J gene is TRBJ2-7, the V gene TRBV30; D gene unclear. Germline lookup yields CDR1 GTSNPN and CDR2 SVGIG (reference sequence). The ends were cut back, 4 bases at V and 0 bases at J, with 22 bases in the middle. CDR3 length equals 17 residues. The CDR3 coding sequence is TGTGCCTGGAACCGCCTCTTCCCCCCCCCGAGCTCCTACGAGCAGTACTTC. This codes for CAWNRLFPPPSSYEQYF.

V gene TRBV10-3 combines with J gene TRBJ1-2; TRBD1 might be the D (5 bases). Per germline, CDR1 ENHRY and CDR2 SYGVKD. The CDR3 loop spans 13 amino acids. V was pared by 3 bases and J by 4 bases, with 9 bases between. CDR3 amino acids: CAISEGDGYGYTF. The CDR3 DNA reads as TGTGCCATCAGTGAAGGGGATGGCTATGGCTACACCTTC.

The rearrangement uses TRBV6-1 and TRBJ2-7; TRBD1 aligns across 9 bases. CDR1 and CDR2 (germline): MNHNS, SASEGT. This CDR3 region has 18 residues. With 4 bases clipped from V and 0 bases from J, the junction kept 13 bases outside the gene matches. DNA for the CDR3: TGTGCCAGCAGTGTTTTTGTCGACAGGGGGAGCAGCTCCTACGAGCAGTACTTC. Encoded protein: CASSVFVDRGSSSYEQYF.

The rearrangement uses TRBV29-1 and TRBJ2-3; perhaps TRBD1 as D (6 bases). Trimming pared 5 bases from V and 7 bases from J, leaving 7 bases between. Germline V gene lookup returns CDR1 SQVTM and CDR2 ANQGSEA. The CDR3 is 10 amino acids. CDR3 coding DNA: TGCAGCGTTCAGGGGAATACGCAGTATTTT. Translating it yields CSVQGNTQYF.

The gene calls are TRBV11-3 and TRBJ2-3; TRBD1 aligns across 8 bases. The CDR3 length is 17 residues. Germline loops: CDR1 SGHNT, CDR2 YENEEA. The trim removed 5 bases at V and 2 bases at J, leaving 12 bases unmatched. The CDR3 DNA reads as TGTGCCAGCAGCACAAGGACAGGGCCCTCCGTCACAGATACGCAGTATTTT. Its protein product is CASSTRTGPSVTDTQYF.

The count of this clone is one. This chain uses TRBV25-1 with TRBJ2-7, with D unclear. Trimming took off 9 bases at V and 7 bases at J, with 13 bases between the two ends. This CDR3 is 11 amino acids long. Germline lookup yields CDR1 MGHDK and CDR2 SYGVNS. The CDR3 loop reads CASSRAREQYF. The DNA for the CDR3 is TGTGCCAGTAGTAGGGCTCGGGAGCAGTACTTC.

V and J are TRBV2 and TRBJ1-5; D is ambiguous. Trimming removed 0 bases from V and 4 bases from J, with 7 bases in between. The CDR3 runs to 14 residues. Germline CDR1 and CDR2: SNHLY and FYNNEI. The CDR3, as DNA: TGTGCCAGCAGTGAAGCGCGGCAAAATCAGCCCCAGCATTTT. As protein: CASSEARQNQPQHF. Based on the CDR3 plus reference TRBV2 and TRBJ1-5, the full variable domain is EPEVTQTPSHQVTQMGQEVILRCVPISNHLYFYWYRQILGQKVEFLVSFYNNEISEKSEIFDDQFSVERPDGSNFTLKIRSTKLEDSAMYFCASSEARQNQPQHFGDGTRLSIL.

The CDR3 DNA reads TGTGCCAGCAGTTACTCCGGTAGGAGCCCCGAAGCTTTCTTT. Protein sequence: CASSYSGRSPEAFF. The V gene is TRBV6-5, the J gene TRBJ1-1; D remains ambiguous. V lost 0 bases to trimming and J lost 8 bases, with 13 bases between them. In germline, CDR1 is MNHEY, CDR2 SVGAGI. The CDR3 extends over 14 amino acids.

This clone appeared a single time. The genes are TRBV29-1 and TRBJ2-5; 8 positions agree with TRBD2. The CDR3 runs 15 residues. Germline V lookup: CDR1 SQVTM, CDR2 ANQGSEA. The junction had 10 bases not matched to a gene; V was cut back by 1 base and J by 6 bases. The CDR3 DNA reads TGCAGCGTTGAAGGGGATAGCGGGACGTCGCAGACCCAGTACTTC. Its translation: CSVEGDSGTSQTQYF.